These 8 T cell receptor beta chains share one sample of origin, sequenced in a study of CD8+CD57+ T cells in acquired aplastic anemia. Using genomic DNA as the template, TCR beta VDJ and CDR3 profiling was carried out. In TCRdb, the reads were re-called with MiXCR into one record per CDR3 protein. Of about 270,000 distinct CDR3 sequences listed, 45% to 65% were seen once; the top ten hold less than 9.5%. The sample comprised sorted CD4+, CD8+, or CD8+CD57+ T cells (not recorded which) from PBMCs. These receptors all come from a human donor with severe aplastic anemia or a healthy control (not recorded which).

This rearrangement joins TRBV2 to TRBJ2-3; either TRBD1 or TRBD2 may supply D (6 bases each). The CDR3 sequence is 15 residues long. Germline CDR1 is SNHLY and CDR2 is FYNNEI. Between the trimmed V and J ends, which lost 3 bases and 4 bases, there was a span of 14 bases. CDR3 amino acids: CASSDRGRSPDTQYF. In DNA form, the CDR3 reads TGTGCCAGCAGTGACCGGGGGCGAAGTCCAGATACGCAGTATTTT.

This clonotype was counted once. This chain links TRBV5-4 with TRBJ2-6, with TRBD1 as a possible D gene (6 bases). Trimming removed 4 bases at V and 0 bases at J, with 17 bases between. This CDR3 contains 18 residues. Germline lookup yields CDR1 SGHNT and CDR2 YYREEE (reference sequence). CDR3 protein: CASSVHSGQPSGANVLTF. The CDR3 DNA sequence: TGTGCCAGCAGCGTCCACTCCGGACAGCCCTCTGGGGCCAACGTCCTGACTTTC.

This clonotype was detected many times. The V and J genes are TRBV20-1 and TRBJ2-7, with no clear D. This CDR3 is 12 amino acids long. Germline V CDR1 and CDR2: DFQATT, SNEGSKA (reference sequence). With 3 bases removed from V and 6 bases from J, the gap between germline ends came to 12 bases. This CDR3 reads CSASQADGEQYF. The CDR3 nucleotides are TGCAGTGCTAGTCAGGCCGATGGCGAGCAGTACTTC.

The chain carries TRBV20-1 and TRBJ1-5, with D perhaps matching TRBD1 (5 bases). Trimming removed 5 bases from V and 4 bases from J, with 12 bases in between. The length of the CDR3 is 13 residues. CDR1 and CDR2 (germline): DFQATT, SNEGSKA (reference sequence). The CDR3: CSAYGTLNQPQHF. DNA for the CDR3: TGCAGTGCTTACGGGACTCTAAATCAGCCCCAGCATTTT.

This chain joins TRBV7-8 and TRBJ2-3, with 9 bases fitting TRBD1. Per germline, CDR1 SGHVS and CDR2 FQNEAQ. The CDR3 length is 13 residues. The V segment lost 6 bases and the J segment 5 bases; nucleotides outside the gene matches: 3. The CDR3 region has the DNA TGTGCCAGCAGGGGACAGGGAGTAGATACGCAGTATTTT. It encodes CASRGQGVDTQYF.

This clonotype was counted between two and nine times. The V gene is TRBV10-3, the J gene TRBJ2-1, with D unclear. V lost 2 bases and J lost 2, with 4 bases in between. The CDR3 covers 13 residues. Germline V gene data show CDR1 as ENHRY and CDR2 as SYGVKD. For the CDR3, the DNA is TGTGCCATCAGTGAGGCGGCCTACAATGAGCAGTTCTTC. Amino acids: CAISEAAYNEQFF.

The sample holds one count of this clonotype. The chain couples TRBV12-3 or TRBV12-4 to TRBJ1-1; D not resolved. This CDR3 comprises 14 residues. Trimming left V 0 bases short and J 6 bases short, with 11 bases between. CDR3 residues: CASSLALTEPEAFF. The CDR3 DNA sequence: TGTGCCAGCAGTTTAGCGTTGACGGAGCCTGAAGCTTTCTTT.

This clonotype was found many times. The CDR3 spells CASSPRWGEETQYF. The CDR3 DNA follows: TGTGCCAGCTCACCACGGTGGGGGGAAGAGACCCAGTACTTC. The J gene is TRBJ2-5, the V gene TRBV18; a possible D gene is TRBD2 (6 bases). The CDR3 loop spans 14 amino acids. V was clipped by 1 base and J by 3 bases, with 9 bases between them. Germline assignment: CDR1 KGHSH and CDR2 LQKENI. Looking up the rest from reference TRBV18 and TRBJ2-5 gives the full variable domain: NAGVMQNPRHLVRRRGQEARLRCSPMKGHSHVYWYRQLPEEGLKFMVYLQKENIIDESGMPKERFSAEFPKEGPSILRIQQVVRGDSAAYFCASSPRWGEETQYFGPGTRLLVL.